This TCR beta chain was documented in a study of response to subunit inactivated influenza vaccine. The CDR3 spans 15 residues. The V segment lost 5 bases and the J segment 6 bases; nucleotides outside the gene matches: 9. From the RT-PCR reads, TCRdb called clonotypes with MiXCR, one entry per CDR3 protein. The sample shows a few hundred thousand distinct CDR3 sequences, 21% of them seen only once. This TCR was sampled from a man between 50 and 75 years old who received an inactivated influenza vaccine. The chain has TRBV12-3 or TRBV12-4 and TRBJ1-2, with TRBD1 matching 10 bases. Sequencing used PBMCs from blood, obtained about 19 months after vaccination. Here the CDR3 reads CASSPRGTGENGYTF. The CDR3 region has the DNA TGTGCCAGCAGTCCTCGGGGGACAGGGGAAAATGGCTACACCTTC.